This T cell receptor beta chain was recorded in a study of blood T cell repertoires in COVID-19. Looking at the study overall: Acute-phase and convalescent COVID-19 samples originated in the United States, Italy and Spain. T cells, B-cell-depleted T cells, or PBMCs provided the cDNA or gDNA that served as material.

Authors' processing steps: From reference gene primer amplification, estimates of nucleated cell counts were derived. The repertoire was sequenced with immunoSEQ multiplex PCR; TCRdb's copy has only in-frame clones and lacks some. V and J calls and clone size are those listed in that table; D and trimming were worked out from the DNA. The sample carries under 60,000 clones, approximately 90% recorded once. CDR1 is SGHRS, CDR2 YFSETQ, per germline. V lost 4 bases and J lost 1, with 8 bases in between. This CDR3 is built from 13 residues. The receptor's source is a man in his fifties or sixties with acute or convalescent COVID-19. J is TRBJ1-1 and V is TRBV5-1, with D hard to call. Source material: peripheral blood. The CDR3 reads CASSPTPNTEAFF. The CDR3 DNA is TGCGCCAGCAGCCCAACACCGAACACTGAAGCTTTCTTT.